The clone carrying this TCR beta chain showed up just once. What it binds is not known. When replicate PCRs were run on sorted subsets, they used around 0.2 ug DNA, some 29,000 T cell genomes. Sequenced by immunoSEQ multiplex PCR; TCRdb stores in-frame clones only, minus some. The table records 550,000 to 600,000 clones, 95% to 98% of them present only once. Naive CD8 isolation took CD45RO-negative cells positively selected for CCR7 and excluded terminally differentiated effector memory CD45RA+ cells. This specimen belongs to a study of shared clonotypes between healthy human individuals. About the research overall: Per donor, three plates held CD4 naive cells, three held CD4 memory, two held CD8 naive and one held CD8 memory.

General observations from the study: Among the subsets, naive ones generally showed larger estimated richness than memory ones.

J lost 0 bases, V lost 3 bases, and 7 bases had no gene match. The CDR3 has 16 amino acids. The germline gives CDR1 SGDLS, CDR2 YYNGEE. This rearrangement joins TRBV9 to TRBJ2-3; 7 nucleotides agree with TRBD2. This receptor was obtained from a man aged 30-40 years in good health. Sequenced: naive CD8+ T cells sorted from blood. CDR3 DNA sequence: TGTGCCAGCAGCGCCGAGGGAGGGCTCAGCACAGATACGCAGTATTTT. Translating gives CASSAEGGLSTDTQYF.